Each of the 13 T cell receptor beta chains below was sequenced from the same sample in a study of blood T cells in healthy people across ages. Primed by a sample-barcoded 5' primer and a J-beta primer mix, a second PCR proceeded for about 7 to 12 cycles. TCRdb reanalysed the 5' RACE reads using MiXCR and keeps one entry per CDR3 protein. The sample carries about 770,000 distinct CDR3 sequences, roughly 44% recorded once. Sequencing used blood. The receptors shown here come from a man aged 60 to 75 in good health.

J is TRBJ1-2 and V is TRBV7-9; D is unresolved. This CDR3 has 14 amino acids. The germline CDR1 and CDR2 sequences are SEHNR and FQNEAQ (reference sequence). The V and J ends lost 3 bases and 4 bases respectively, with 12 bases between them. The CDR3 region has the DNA TGTGCCAGCAGCTTCCCCCGGGGTTCCTATGGCTACACCTTC. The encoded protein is CASSFPRGSYGYTF.

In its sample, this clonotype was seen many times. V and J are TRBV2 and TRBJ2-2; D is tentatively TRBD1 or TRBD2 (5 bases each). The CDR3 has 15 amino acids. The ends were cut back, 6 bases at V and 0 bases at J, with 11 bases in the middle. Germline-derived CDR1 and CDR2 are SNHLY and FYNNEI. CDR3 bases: TGTGCCAGCAGCCCCGGGACGGCGAACACCGGGGAGCTGTTTTTT. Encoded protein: CASSPGTANTGELFF.

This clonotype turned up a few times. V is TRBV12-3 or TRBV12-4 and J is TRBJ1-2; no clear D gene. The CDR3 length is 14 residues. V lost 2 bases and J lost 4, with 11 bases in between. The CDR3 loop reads CASSLSVTGYGYTF. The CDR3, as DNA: TGTGCCAGCAGTTTATCTGTGACGGGCTATGGCTACACCTTC.

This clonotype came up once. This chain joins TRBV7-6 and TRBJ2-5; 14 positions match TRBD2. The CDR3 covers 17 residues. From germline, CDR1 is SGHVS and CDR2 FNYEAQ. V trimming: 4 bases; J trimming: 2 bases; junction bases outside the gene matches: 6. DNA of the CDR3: TGTGCCAGCAGCTCCCCGGGACTAGCGGGGGCGCAAGAGACCCAGTACTTC. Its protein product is CASSSPGLAGAQETQYF.

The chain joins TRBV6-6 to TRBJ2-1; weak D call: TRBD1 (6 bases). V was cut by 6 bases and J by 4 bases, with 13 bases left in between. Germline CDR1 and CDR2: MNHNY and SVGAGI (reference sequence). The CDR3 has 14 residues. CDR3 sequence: CASRGPGVYNEQFF. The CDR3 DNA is TGTGCCAGCAGGGGGCCAGGGGTTTACAATGAGCAGTTCTTC.

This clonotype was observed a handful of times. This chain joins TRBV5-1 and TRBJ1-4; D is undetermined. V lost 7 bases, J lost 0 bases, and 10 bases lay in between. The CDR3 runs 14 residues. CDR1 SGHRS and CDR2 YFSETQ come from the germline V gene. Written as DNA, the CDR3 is TGCGCCAGCGCCACGGGTACAACTAATGAAAAACTGTTTTTT. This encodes CASATGTTNEKLFF.

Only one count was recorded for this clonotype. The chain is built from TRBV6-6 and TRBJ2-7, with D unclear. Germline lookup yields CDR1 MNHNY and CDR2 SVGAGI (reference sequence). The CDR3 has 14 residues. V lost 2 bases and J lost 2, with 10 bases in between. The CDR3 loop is CASSYLHSPYEQYF. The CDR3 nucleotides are TGTGCCAGCAGTTACCTACACAGCCCCTACGAGCAGTACTTC.

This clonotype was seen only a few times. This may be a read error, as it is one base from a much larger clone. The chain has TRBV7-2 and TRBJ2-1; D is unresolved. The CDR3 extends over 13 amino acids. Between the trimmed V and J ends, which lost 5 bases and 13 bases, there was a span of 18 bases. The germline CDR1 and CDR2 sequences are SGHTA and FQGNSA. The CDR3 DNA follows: TGTGCCAGCAGCGTTCAGGTTGAGGAGACCCAGTTCTTC. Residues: CASSVQVEETQFF.

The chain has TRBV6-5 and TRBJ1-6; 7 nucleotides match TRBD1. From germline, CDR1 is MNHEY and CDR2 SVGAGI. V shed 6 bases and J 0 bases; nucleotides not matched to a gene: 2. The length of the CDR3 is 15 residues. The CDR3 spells CASRNRGSYNSPLHF. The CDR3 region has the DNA TGTGCCAGCAGAAACAGGGGCTCCTATAATTCACCCCTCCACTTT.

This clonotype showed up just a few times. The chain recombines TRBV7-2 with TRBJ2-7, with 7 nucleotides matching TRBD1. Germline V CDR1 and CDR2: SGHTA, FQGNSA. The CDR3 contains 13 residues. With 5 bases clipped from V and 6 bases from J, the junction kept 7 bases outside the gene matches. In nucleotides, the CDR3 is TGTGCCAGCAGCGTCGACAGGGCTCGCGAGCAGTACTTC. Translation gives CASSVDRAREQYF.

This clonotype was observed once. The CDR3 sequence: CASSSGSYTGELFF. The CDR3 DNA reads TGTGCCAGCAGTTCCGGGTCTTACACCGGGGAGCTGTTTTTT. V and J are TRBV6-2 or TRBV6-3 and TRBJ2-2; D unclear. Germline loops: CDR1 MNHEY, CDR2 SVGEGT. There are 14 residues in the CDR3. With 4 bases removed from V and 3 bases from J, the gap between germline ends came to 9 bases.

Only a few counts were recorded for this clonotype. CDR3 region: CASSVGTRTYEQYF. CDR3 nucleotides: TGTGCCAGCAGCGTAGGCACTAGGACCTACGAGCAGTACTTC. This chain joins TRBV7-8 and TRBJ2-7; perhaps TRBD2 as D (5 bases). Per germline, CDR1 SGHVS and CDR2 FQNEAQ. This CDR3 spans 14 amino acids. With 5 bases removed from V and 2 bases from J, the gap between germline ends came to 13 bases.

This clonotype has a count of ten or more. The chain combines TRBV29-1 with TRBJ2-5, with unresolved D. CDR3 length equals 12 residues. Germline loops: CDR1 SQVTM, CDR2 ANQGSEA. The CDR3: CSARVHQETQYF. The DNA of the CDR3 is TGCAGTGCCCGGGTGCACCAAGAGACCCAGTACTTC. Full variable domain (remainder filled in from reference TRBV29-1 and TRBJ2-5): SAVISQKPSRDICQRGTSLTIQCQVDSQVTMMFWYRQQPGQSLTLIATANQGSEATYESGFVIDKFPISRPNLTFSTLTVSNMSPEDSSIYLCSARVHQETQYFGPGTRLLVL.